The source of this T cell receptor beta chain is a study of cytomegalovirus exposure and HLA in healthy donors. Overall study findings and caveats: Earlier results showed most TCR beta V segments being productive about 87% or about 30% of the time. Accounts indicate the classifier identified cytomegalovirus status with strong specificity and sensitivity.

The V end lost 4 bases, the J end lost 5 bases, and 15 bases lay between the germline ends. The CDR3 loop spans 14 amino acids. Germline V gene lookup returns CDR1 SGHRS and CDR2 YFSETQ. In its sample, this clone was seen a few times. No antigen is known for it. The PCR had 60 Vbeta and 13 Jbeta primers. Method: immunoSEQ multiplex PCR; TCRdb's copy keeps in-frame clones and lacks some. The data contain about 140,000 clones, roughly 75% of them singletons. The chain employs TRBV5-1 and TRBJ1-1, with a tentative D call TRBD1 (5 bases). This receptor was identified in a man in his forties in good health and CMV-seronegative. Sequencing used PBMCs. The CDR3, as DNA: TGCGCCAGCAGCCTGGATGGGGGAGGGACTGAAGCTTTCTTT. It yields the protein CASSLDGGGTEAFF.